The 15 T cell receptor beta chains below come from one sample, sequenced in a study of blood T cell repertoires in COVID-19. Libraries were prepared by immunoSEQ multiplex PCR; TCRdb keeps only in-frame clonotypes and omits some of them. The repertoire has about 64,000 clones, approximately 78% of them found once; the top ten carry about 12%. The sequencing input was peripheral blood. The receptor set was obtained from a man aged 80 or over with acute or convalescent COVID-19.

V and J are TRBV12-3 or TRBV12-4 and TRBJ1-2; no clear D. The CDR3 has 12 residues. Trimming pared 3 bases from V and 2 bases from J, leaving 4 bases between. The chain's CDR3 is CASSFRNYGYTF. CDR3 bases: TGTGCCAGCAGTTTCAGGAACTATGGCTACACCTTC.

The chain's CDR3 is CASSLREGTSYEQYF. In DNA form, the CDR3 reads TGTGCCAGCAGTTTAAGGGAGGGGACCTCCTACGAGCAGTACTTC. The V and J genes are TRBV11-3 and TRBJ2-7; 7 nucleotides match TRBD2. The CDR3 length is 15 residues. The J segment lost 0 bases and the V segment lost 6 bases, leaving 8 bases of the junction unmatched. Looked up from germline, CDR1 is SGHNT and CDR2 is YENEEA.

The rearrangement links TRBV2 to TRBJ1-1, with no clear D. This CDR3 is 13 amino acids long. V was clipped by 1 base and J by 1 base, with 4 bases between them. In germline, CDR1 is SNHLY, CDR2 FYNNEI. CDR3 coding DNA: TGTGCCAGCAGTGAAGAGAGGAACACTGAAGCTTTCTTT. Protein: CASSEERNTEAFF.

The chain has TRBV7-9 and TRBJ2-7; tentative D call: TRBD2 (7 bases). The germline CDR1 and CDR2 sequences are SEHNR and FQNEAQ (reference sequence). The CDR3 covers 17 residues. Trimming cost V 0 bases and J 6 bases, with 21 bases left between them. Here the CDR3 reads CASSLALGAERGGEQYF. CDR3 nucleotide sequence: TGTGCCAGCAGCTTAGCGCTGGGGGCGGAGCGGGGAGGCGAGCAGTACTTC.

The CDR3 is CASSEEYSGGSSQETQYF. Here the CDR3 DNA reads TGTGCCAGCAGTGAAGAGTATAGCGGGGGCTCAAGCCAAGAGACCCAGTACTTC. This chain links TRBV2 with TRBJ2-5; 9 bases agree with TRBD2. Germline V gene data show CDR1 as SNHLY and CDR2 as FYNNEI. The trim removed 1 base at V and 1 base at J, leaving 10 bases unmatched. CDR3 length: 18 amino acids.

The chain links TRBV5-1 to TRBJ2-2, with a possible D match to TRBD2 (7 bases). V was trimmed by 5 bases and J by 0 bases, leaving 14 bases between them. The CDR3 consists of 16 residues. Germline CDR1 reads SGHRS; CDR2 reads YFSETQ. CDR3 sequence (DNA): TGCGCCAGCAGAGAACGCGGGGGCCCGAACACCGGGGAGCTGTTTTTT. The encoded protein is CASRERGGPNTGELFF.

In this sample, this clone is medium-sized (0.01 to 0.1%). This sequence joins TRBV19 and TRBJ1-1; TRBD1 might be the D (5 bases). Germline CDR1 is LNHDA and CDR2 is SQIVND (reference sequence). V lost 7 bases, J lost 5 bases, and 23 bases lay in between. The CDR3 spans 16 residues. The CDR3 region has the DNA TGTGCCAGTACTCTCGATTGGGGCAGGAGTTGGACTGAAGCTTTCTTT. Amino acids: CASTLDWGRSWTEAFF.

In its sample, this clone was seen a few times. V and J are TRBV5-1 and TRBJ1-1, with D hard to call. V shed 4 bases and J shed 0 bases, with 13 bases lying between them. The CDR3 extends over 15 amino acids. CDR1 SGHRS and CDR2 YFSETQ come from the germline V gene. CDR3 sequence (DNA): TGCGCCAGCAGCCCCCTTGGAGGGCTGAACACTGAAGCTTTCTTT. Its translation: CASSPLGGLNTEAFF.

This clone was found once. V usage is TRBV11-1 and J usage is TRBJ2-1; 8 bases fit TRBD2. There are 15 residues in the CDR3. The V segment lost 5 bases and the J segment 7 bases; nucleotides outside the gene matches: 10. Germline CDR1 SGHAT, CDR2 FQDESV (reference sequence). The CDR3 DNA reads TGTGCCAGCAGCGTCGGAGCGGGAGAACTTAATGAGCAGTTCTTC. Encoded protein: CASSVGAGELNEQFF.

V and J are TRBV6-6 and TRBJ1-2, with no clear D. Trimming left V 2 bases short and J 5 bases short, with 12 bases between. CDR3 size: 14 residues. Germline lookup yields CDR1 MNHNY and CDR2 SVGAGI (reference sequence). CDR3 sequence (DNA): TGTGCCAGCAGTTACCCAGGCAGACAATATGGCTACACCTTC. This translates into CASSYPGRQYGYTF.

This clone was seen once. The rearrangement links TRBV5-4 to TRBJ2-1, with 14 bases identical to TRBD2. J lost 8 bases, V lost 4 bases, and 11 bases had no gene match. In germline, CDR1 is SGHNT, CDR2 YYREEE (reference sequence). This CDR3 contains 17 residues. As DNA, the CDR3 is TGTGCCAGCAGCATGCCCGGGACTAGCGGGGGATCCCATGAGCAGTTCTTC. Translation: CASSMPGTSGGSHEQFF.

The chain uses TRBV11-3 and TRBJ1-2; the match to TRBD1 covers 9 bases. CDR1 SGHNT and CDR2 YENEEA come from the germline V gene. CDR3 size: 16 residues. V was pared by 1 base and J by 6 bases, with 9 bases of the junction left unmatched. The CDR3, as DNA: TGTGCCAGCAGCTTAGGAGGGACAGGGTATCGTAATGGCTACACCTTC. It translates to CASSLGGTGYRNGYTF.

V and J are TRBV7-9 and TRBJ1-5, with 7 nucleotides matching TRBD1. The J segment lost 1 base and the V segment lost 2 bases, leaving 2 bases of the junction unmatched. From germline, CDR1 is SEHNR and CDR2 FQNEAQ (reference sequence). The CDR3 has 15 amino acids. CDR3 nucleotide sequence: TGTGCCAGCAGCTTACAGGGGGACAGCAATCAGCCCCAGCATTTT. It yields the protein CASSLQGDSNQPQHF.

The chain links TRBV7-8 to TRBJ1-3; D is unclear. The CDR3 length is 14 residues. V lost 4 bases and J 7 bases, leaving 14 bases between the germline ends. CDR1 SGHVS and CDR2 FQNEAQ come from the germline V gene. CDR3 loop: CASSSGGWVNTIYF. CDR3 nucleotides: TGTGCCAGCAGCTCTGGCGGGTGGGTCAACACCATATATTTT. Looking up the rest from reference TRBV7-8 and TRBJ1-3 gives the full variable domain: GAGVSQSPRYKVAKRGQDVALRCDPISGHVSLFWYQQALGQGPEFLTYFQNEAQLDKSGLPSDRFFAERPEGSVSTLKIQRTQQEDSAVYLCASSSGGWVNTIYFGEGSWLTVV.

J is TRBJ1-2 and V is TRBV15; weak D call: TRBD1 (5 bases). Germline V gene sequence: CDR1 LNHNV, CDR2 YYDKDF (reference sequence). The CDR3 covers 14 residues. The V and J ends lost 3 bases and 2 bases respectively, with 10 bases between them. The chain's CDR3 is CATSRGGPNYGYTF. CDR3 sequence (DNA): TGTGCCACCAGCAGGGGGGGACCGAACTATGGCTACACCTTC.